These T cell receptor beta chains were read from a single sample in a study of blood T cell repertoires in COVID-19. Repertoires were generated with immunoSEQ multiplex PCR, while TCRdb's copy carries only in-frame clones and drops some. The sample shows about 300,000 clones, 89% of them seen only once. The specimen sequenced was PBMCs or T cells enriched from blood (not recorded which). The receptors here all came from a woman between 35 and 50 years old who had recovered from COVID-19. Both conserved end residues are part of each CDR3. The D gene is left open where the match is weak.

D gene: NA; V gene: TRBV5-6; CDR3 protein: CASSLSFGLQSDEQYF
D gene: NA; V gene: TRBV27; CDR3 protein: CASSPTGTRNQPQHF
D gene: TRBD1; V gene: TRBV5-4; CDR3 protein: CASSLGTGGITEAFF
D gene: TRBD1; V gene: TRBV10-2; CDR3 protein: CASKRGQTNEKLFF
D gene: TRBD1; V gene: TRBV7-6; CDR3 protein: CASSLGGTGVETQYF
D gene: TRBD1; V gene: TRBV5-1; CDR3 protein: CASSLEGAGYNEQFF
D gene: NA; V gene: TRBV9; CDR3 protein: CASSVTGSNQPQHF
D gene: TRBD2; V gene: TRBV14; CDR3 protein: CASSLSGTHYEQYF
D gene: NA; V gene: TRBV10-2; CDR3 protein: CASSPGVIYGYTF
D gene: NA; V gene: TRBV7-2; CDR3 protein: CASSLRPARGGSTDTQYF
D gene: NA; V gene: TRBV30; CDR3 protein: CAWSRTSRQLFNYGYTF
D gene: TRBD2; V gene: TRBV15; CDR3 protein: CATSRGEASGHTDTQYF
D gene: TRBD1; V gene: TRBV5-1; CDR3 protein: CASSLQGIYGYTF
D gene: NA; V gene: TRBV18; CDR3 protein: CASSPLDGGLNTEAFF
D gene: NA; V gene: TRBV13; CDR3 protein: CASSLVRGAETQYF
D gene: TRBD2; V gene: TRBV6-1; CDR3 protein: CASSESASGGMDTQYF
D gene: TRBD1; V gene: TRBV7-3; CDR3 protein: CASSPWTGGNPGELFF
D gene: NA; V gene: TRBV7-7; CDR3 protein: CASSSQGAGANVLTF
D gene: NA; V gene: TRBV13; CDR3 protein: CASSLVRETQYF
D gene: TRBD2; V gene: TRBV9; CDR3 protein: CASSFRLAGVSNTGELFF
D gene: NA; V gene: TRBV2; CDR3 protein: CASSGPGHEQYF
D gene: NA; V gene: TRBV7-9; CDR3 protein: CASSLDLREADYNEQFF
D gene: NA; V gene: TRBV6-1; CDR3 protein: CASSEGGRGNTIYF
D gene: TRBD2; V gene: TRBV6-6; CDR3 protein: CASSLAGEYNEQFF
D gene: TRBD1; V gene: TRBV27; CDR3 protein: CASSLPDRGHGEQFF
D gene: TRBD1; V gene: TRBV4-1; CDR3 protein: CASSSAGTGSEKLFF
D gene: TRBD2; V gene: TRBV19; CDR3 protein: CASTTGGEQYF
D gene: TRBD1; V gene: TRBV7-3; CDR3 protein: CASSQGVNQPQHF
D gene: NA; V gene: TRBV5-1; CDR3 protein: CASRSDYRTDTQYF
D gene: NA; V gene: TRBV24-1; CDR3 protein: CATSDSRGAQETQYF
D gene: NA; V gene: TRBV2; CDR3 protein: CASSEALQQYYGYTF
D gene: TRBD1; V gene: TRBV19; CDR3 protein: CASSNQGVGTEAFF
D gene: TRBD1; V gene: TRBV28; CDR3 protein: CASSPGTGVYEQYF
D gene: TRBD1; V gene: TRBV10-2; CDR3 protein: CASSTGGNTEAFF